This is a list of T cell receptor beta chains from one sample in a study of monozygotic twins with inflammatory bowel disease. TCRdb derives one entry per CDR3 protein from the 5' RACE reads, leaving out DNA. The table gives approximately 400,000 distinct CDR3 sequences; the top ten clones make up 2% to 2.5% of it. Sequenced: blood. Receptor source: a human donor with ulcerative colitis or Crohn's disease, or a healthy co-twin of an affected twin (not recorded which). CDR3s include the opening cysteine and the closing phenylalanine or tryptophan. Fields, in order: V gene, J gene, CDR3 protein.

TRBV7-7,TRBJ1-4,CASRGQNDEKLFF
TRBV7-6,TRBJ1-6,CASSLGGDGPPLHF
TRBV7-2,TRBJ2-2,CASTHSGGKAGELFF
TRBV5-1,TRBJ1-1,CASSEAHAGVEAFF
TRBV25-1,TRBJ2-3,CASSSGLVTDTRYF
TRBV14,TRBJ2-7,CASSRVTGAYEQYF
TRBV7-8,TRBJ2-2,CASSYRTSGTGELFF
TRBV4-3,TRBJ2-7,CASSQELRTTYEQYF
TRBV4-3,TRBJ2-7,CASSQSPGGGSYEQYF
TRBV7-6,TRBJ2-5,CASSLELAGKETQYF
TRBV3-1,TRBJ2-7,CASSQTGGIRYEQYF
TRBV27,TRBJ1-2,CASSLSRAGVGYGYTF
TRBV6-5,TRBJ1-5,CASSYSSPGNQPQHF
TRBV20-1,TRBJ1-5,CSARDIGVLDQPQHF
TRBV5-1,TRBJ2-1,CASSASSYNEQFF
TRBV20-1,TRBJ2-1,CSASKQSSTILLRQFF
TRBV15,TRBJ2-1,CATSRDGPYNEQFF
TRBV6-5,TRBJ2-1,CASSYIAGGGNEQFF
TRBV7-2,TRBJ2-2,CASSPYVGGVFGELFF
TRBV5-4,TRBJ2-7,CASTLTQGSWPREQYF
TRBV20-1,TRBJ2-1,CSAGRRLVSYNEQFF
TRBV5-1,TRBJ2-3,CASSLYPKTDTQYF
TRBV9,TRBJ1-1,CASSVELQGAEAFF
TRBV10-3,TRBJ2-3,CATRLPARPAGNTQYF
TRBV14,TRBJ2-2,CASSHRRVGGTGELFF
TRBV25-1,TRBJ2-1,CASSGLDRWQFF
TRBV20-1,TRBJ1-1,CSAARLDTEAFF
TRBV27,TRBJ2-2,CASSLGLAGDIRVGELFF
TRBV20-1,TRBJ2-7,CSARTGPEQYF
TRBV21-1,TRBJ2-3,CASCFYWVAPPDTQYF
TRBV5-4,TRBJ2-7,CASSLAGNRGVYEQYF
TRBV3-1,TRBJ2-6,CASSQTRDRGPHSGANVLTF
TRBV7-2,TRBJ1-6,CASSSPRGTSSPLHF
TRBV6-5,TRBJ2-7,CASSSPGLADYEQYF
TRBV20-1,TRBJ2-7,CSAATGSGSFNEQYF
TRBV15,TRBJ1-1,CATSRPPSTEAFF
TRBV20-1,TRBJ1-6,CSASRDRASPLHF
TRBV11-3,TRBJ2-1,CASSLRGAVQLF
TRBV11-1,TRBJ2-1,CASSLGFGGSYNEQFF
TRBV20-1,TRBJ1-5,CSAVFGGNQPQHF
TRBV20-1,TRBJ2-7,CSARDFWGSEGQYF
TRBV29-1,TRBJ2-2,CSVEEPGGAGELFF
TRBV7-9,TRBJ2-5,CASSLEGVLGETQYF
TRBV24-1,TRBJ2-2,CATSDDTPSGELFF
TRBV5-6,TRBJ2-5,CASSLLGDGQETQYF
TRBV27,TRBJ2-7,CASMRGPHYEQYF
TRBV7-2,TRBJ2-7,CASSTARGMYF
TRBV7-8,TRBJ2-3,CASSPDPDTQYF
TRBV15,TRBJ2-1,CATSRVREAEQFF
TRBV6-5,TRBJ2-1,CASSYSISSGFNEQFF
TRBV3-1,TRBJ2-6,CASSHRGTGANVLTF
TRBV11-2,TRBJ2-5,CASSRLLAAGGPKETQYF
TRBV12-3/TRBV12-4,TRBJ1-1,CASSSTPTGGTEAFF
TRBV19,TRBJ1-5,CASRVSGDYGNQPQHF
TRBV29-1,TRBJ2-1,CSIGLAGGSYNEQFF